The rows below give T cell receptor beta chains drawn from one sample of a study of identical twins. TCRdb reprocessed the 5' RACE reads via MiXCR and lists one record per CDR3 protein. The data contain hundreds of thousands of distinct CDR3 sequences, around 24% of them singletons. These data were also reused for a study on yellow fever vaccine responses in identical twins.

Sequencing was performed on CD4+ T cells sorted from blood. The origin of the receptors is a woman under 30 in good health. CDR3s include the opening cysteine and the closing phenylalanine or tryptophan. The D gene is left open where the match is weak. Only part of the rows carry a size: once, few, many, or a class if the clone is expanded.

D: TRBD2
J: TRBJ2-1
size: NA
V: TRBV24-1
DNA: TGTGCCACCAGTGACAGGGGCCTAGCGGGGAATGAGCAGTTCTTC
CDR3: CATSDRGLAGNEQFF

D: NA
J: TRBJ1-1
size: NA
V: TRBV5-1
DNA: TGCGCCAGCAGCGCCAAGACCGGAGGGAACACTGAAGCTTTCTTT
CDR3: CASSAKTGGNTEAFF

D: TRBD1
J: TRBJ1-5
size: few
V: TRBV20-1
DNA: TGCAGTGCAGGACAGGGGGATCAGCCCCAGCATTTT
CDR3: CSAGQGDQPQHF

D: TRBD2
J: TRBJ2-7
size: few
V: TRBV12-3/TRBV12-4
DNA: TGTGCCAGCAGTTTAAGTACTAGCGGGAGCTACGAGCAGTACTTC
CDR3: CASSLSTSGSYEQYF

D: NA
J: TRBJ1-6
size: NA
V: TRBV4-1
DNA: TGCGCCAGCAGCCAAGATAAGACAGTCTATAATTCACCCCTCCACTTT
CDR3: CASSQDKTVYNSPLHF

D: TRBD2
J: TRBJ2-1
size: few
V: TRBV6-2/TRBV6-3
DNA: TGTGCCAGCAGCCAGGGCGGACTAGCGGGAGGCCAGTTCTTC
CDR3: CASSQGGLAGGQFF

D: NA
J: TRBJ2-7
size: NA
V: TRBV2
DNA: TGTGCCAGCACCGAACGACAGGGAGGAAACGAGCAGTACTTC
CDR3: CASTERQGGNEQYF

D: TRBD1
J: TRBJ2-5
size: NA
V: TRBV7-9
DNA: TGTGCCAGCAGCGAGGGACAGGGTTTTGCGACCCAGTACTTC
CDR3: CASSEGQGFATQYF

D: TRBD2
J: TRBJ2-5
size: NA
V: TRBV12-3/TRBV12-4
DNA: TGTGCCAGCAGGCCCCAGGTAGCGGGGGAAGAGACCCAGTACTTC
CDR3: CASRPQVAGEETQYF

D: NA
J: TRBJ2-7
size: NA
V: TRBV28
DNA: TGTGCCAGCAGTTTAATTTCGTTTGAGCAGTACTTC
CDR3: CASSLISFEQYF

D: TRBD2
J: TRBJ2-5
size: few
V: TRBV2
DNA: TGTGCCAGCAGTAAAAGCGGGAGTCACCAAGAGACCCAGTACTTC
CDR3: CASSKSGSHQETQYF

D: TRBD2
J: TRBJ2-1
size: NA
V: TRBV3-1
DNA: TGTGCCAGCAGCCAAAGCCCGTTGCTAGCGGGGTTGAATGAGCAGTTCTTC
CDR3: CASSQSPLLAGLNEQFF

D: NA
J: TRBJ2-1
size: few
V: TRBV10-3
DNA: TGTGCCATCAGTGAGTACGCAGCCAATGAGCAGTTCTTC
CDR3: CAISEYAANEQFF

D: NA
J: TRBJ2-1
size: NA
V: TRBV12-3/TRBV12-4
DNA: TGTGCCAGCAGCGGGGTGGGGGGTAAGGTCTACAATGAGCAGTTCTTC
CDR3: CASSGVGGKVYNEQFF

D: NA
J: TRBJ1-1
size: NA
V: TRBV7-2
DNA: TGTGCCAGCGAGAATTTCCGTCTTATGAACACTGAAGCTTTCTTT
CDR3: CASENFRLMNTEAFF

D: TRBD1
J: TRBJ2-3
size: NA
V: TRBV10-2
DNA: TGCGCCAGCAGTGATGGTAGGGGGCGGAGCACAGATACGCAGTATTTT
CDR3: CASSDGRGRSTDTQYF

D: NA
J: TRBJ2-5
size: NA
V: TRBV4-1
DNA: TGCGCCAGCAGCCAAGATAGGGCAATCCAAGAGACCCAGTACTTC
CDR3: CASSQDRAIQETQYF

D: TRBD2
J: TRBJ2-2
size: once
V: TRBV12-3/TRBV12-4
DNA: TGTGCCAGCAGTCCCCCGAGCGGGAGTTCTGGGGAGCTGTTTTTT
CDR3: CASSPPSGSSGELFF

D: NA
J: TRBJ2-3
size: NA
V: TRBV6-1
DNA: TGTGCCAGCAGGGCCCGCCGCGCTAGCACAGATACGCAGTATTTT
CDR3: CASRARRASTDTQYF

D: NA
J: TRBJ2-2
size: NA
V: TRBV29-1
DNA: TGCAGCGTTCTAGACAGATTCACCGGGGAGCTGTTTTTT
CDR3: CSVLDRFTGELFF

D: TRBD2
J: TRBJ2-1
size: NA
V: TRBV6-5
DNA: TGTGCCAGCAGTTTGGCTAGCGGGAGCTTCGCCTACAATGAGCAGTTCTTC
CDR3: CASSLASGSFAYNEQFF

D: NA
J: TRBJ2-1
size: few
V: TRBV18
DNA: TGTGCCAGCTCACCAGGGGTGACGGGTTCCAAGCTGTGGTACAATGAGCAGTTCTTC
CDR3: CASSPGVTGSKLWYNEQFF

D: NA
J: TRBJ2-1
size: NA
V: TRBV7-2
DNA: TGTGCCAGCAGCTTAGTCGGCGGGGTATTATACAATGAGCAGTTCTTC
CDR3: CASSLVGGVLYNEQFF

D: NA
J: TRBJ1-6
size: few
V: TRBV20-1
DNA: TGCAGTGCTAGATTTCCCCCAGGGGTTTCACCCCTCCACTTT
CDR3: CSARFPPGVSPLHF

D: NA
J: TRBJ2-5
size: NA
V: TRBV11-2
DNA: TGTGCCAGCAGCTTAGATGGGGAAGGGCGGCAGACCCAGTACTTC
CDR3: CASSLDGEGRQTQYF

D: NA
J: TRBJ2-7
size: few
V: TRBV12-3/TRBV12-4
DNA: TGTGCCAGCAGCTACGTAATCCGGCCCTCCTACGAGCAGTACTTC
CDR3: CASSYVIRPSYEQYF

D: NA
J: TRBJ2-2
size: few
V: TRBV4-1
DNA: TGCGCCAGCAGCCAAGATTTAGCAGGGGGGTTCACCGGGGAGCTGTTTTTT
CDR3: CASSQDLAGGFTGELFF

D: TRBD2
J: TRBJ2-1
size: NA
V: TRBV5-6
DNA: TGTGCCAGCAGCTTGTACTCCACTAGCGGGACGGATGCTACGGATGAGCAGTTCTTC
CDR3: CASSLYSTSGTDATDEQFF

D: NA
J: TRBJ1-6
size: many
V: TRBV12-3/TRBV12-4
DNA: TGTGCCAGCAGCCGACCGGTGGATAATTCACCCCTCCACTTT
CDR3: CASSRPVDNSPLHF

D: NA
J: TRBJ2-7
size: NA
V: TRBV5-6
DNA: TGTGCCAGCAGACGAAACTACGAGCAGTACTTC
CDR3: CASRRNYEQYF

D: NA
J: TRBJ2-1
size: many
V: TRBV10-3
DNA: TGTGCCATCGGGACCGGGAGACAGGTTGGCAATGAGCAGTTCTTC
CDR3: CAIGTGRQVGNEQFF

D: NA
J: TRBJ1-2
size: NA
V: TRBV5-1
DNA: TGCGCCAGCAGCCGTTCCGGGGAGTCTGGCTACACCTTC
CDR3: CASSRSGESGYTF

D: NA
J: TRBJ2-5
size: NA
V: TRBV5-1
DNA: TGCGCCAGCAGCTTGGGGGACGCGGGCCCGGAGACCCAGTACTTC
CDR3: CASSLGDAGPETQYF

D: NA
J: TRBJ1-5
size: NA
V: TRBV2
DNA: TGTGCCAGCAGTGACCGACGGGGGGGCAATCAGCCCCAGCATTTT
CDR3: CASSDRRGGNQPQHF

D: NA
J: TRBJ1-2
size: few
V: TRBV7-9
DNA: TGTGCCAGCAGCAGGGAAGGCTATGGCTACACCTTC
CDR3: CASSREGYGYTF

D: TRBD1
J: TRBJ2-1
size: NA
V: TRBV2
DNA: TGTGCCAGCGGACAGGACACGCTCAGCTCCTACAATGAGCAGTTCTTC
CDR3: CASGQDTLSSYNEQFF

D: NA
J: TRBJ2-3
size: NA
V: TRBV5-1
DNA: TGCGCCAGCAGCTTGGAAGGGCACAACACAGATACGCAGTATTTT
CDR3: CASSLEGHNTDTQYF

D: NA
J: TRBJ2-3
size: few
V: TRBV4-1
DNA: TGCGCCAGCAGCCAGATGGTTTGGTCAGATACGCAGTATTTT
CDR3: CASSQMVWSDTQYF

D: TRBD2
J: TRBJ2-1
size: few
V: TRBV15
DNA: TGTGCCACCAGCAGTAGAAGTAGCGGGGGGCCAAGCAATGAGCAGTTCTTC
CDR3: CATSSRSSGGPSNEQFF

D: TRBD2
J: TRBJ2-3
size: NA
V: TRBV9
DNA: TGTGCCAGCAGCCCCAGTGGACTAGCGGGAGTAGATACGCAGTATTTT
CDR3: CASSPSGLAGVDTQYF

D: NA
J: TRBJ2-1
size: once
V: TRBV5-1
DNA: TGCGCCAGCAGCACGGACTTGGATGAGCAGTTCTTC
CDR3: CASSTDLDEQFF

D: TRBD2
J: TRBJ2-1
size: few
V: TRBV2
DNA: TGTGCCAGCAACCGAATGGGGGAGGGACCCCTCAATGAGCAGTTCTTC
CDR3: CASNRMGEGPLNEQFF

D: TRBD2
J: TRBJ2-5
size: NA
V: TRBV18
DNA: TGTGCCAGCTCACCAAGAGGGACTAGCGGGAACCAAGAGACCCAGTACTTC
CDR3: CASSPRGTSGNQETQYF

D: NA
J: TRBJ2-7
size: NA
V: TRBV20-1
DNA: TGCAGTGCTAGGTCAGGAAGCGGAAGCCACTACGAGCAGTACTTC
CDR3: CSARSGSGSHYEQYF

D: NA
J: TRBJ1-5
size: NA
V: TRBV20-1
DNA: TGCAGTGCTAGAGATATGACAGGCTATCAGCCCCAGCATTTT
CDR3: CSARDMTGYQPQHF

D: NA
J: TRBJ1-2
size: NA
V: TRBV6-5
DNA: TGTGCCAGCAGTTACAGTCGGGACGGAGGGGTCCATGGCTACACCTTC
CDR3: CASSYSRDGGVHGYTF

D: NA
J: TRBJ2-7
size: NA
V: TRBV12-3/TRBV12-4
DNA: TGTGCCAGCAGCCTACCCCCGGCCAAGCAGTACTTC
CDR3: CASSLPPAKQYF

D: NA
J: TRBJ2-1
size: few
V: TRBV12-3/TRBV12-4
DNA: TGTGCCAGCAGTTGGAACCAGGCGCGGGGCCAGTTCTTC
CDR3: CASSWNQARGQFF

D: NA
J: TRBJ2-4
size: few
V: TRBV7-9
DNA: TGTGCCAGCAGCTTGGCAGCAAACATTCAGTACTTC
CDR3: CASSLAANIQYF

D: NA
J: TRBJ2-1
size: NA
V: TRBV6-2/TRBV6-3
DNA: TGTGCCAGCAGTTACACTAACAGAATTACCTCCTACAATGAGCAGTTCTTC
CDR3: CASSYTNRITSYNEQFF

D: TRBD1
J: TRBJ1-2
size: few
V: TRBV29-1
DNA: TGCAGCGGTGGGACAGGAACTAACTATGGCTACACCTTC
CDR3: CSGGTGTNYGYTF

D: NA
J: TRBJ1-4
size: NA
V: TRBV4-1
DNA: TGCGCCAGCAGCCAAGATCAAAGGGGAACTAATGAAAAACTGTTTTTT
CDR3: CASSQDQRGTNEKLFF

D: TRBD2
J: TRBJ2-3
size: few
V: TRBV5-1
DNA: TGCGCCAGCAACGGGGGGGGTCCAGATACGCAGTATTTT
CDR3: CASNGGGPDTQYF

D: TRBD2
J: TRBJ2-1
size: NA
V: TRBV24-1
DNA: TGTGCCACCAGTGCCCAGGGACTACCGAGCTCCTACAATGAGCAGTTCTTC
CDR3: CATSAQGLPSSYNEQFF

D: NA
J: TRBJ2-1
size: NA
V: TRBV28
DNA: TGTGCCAGCAGCCATCCCAGTGGGGCGGGGTATGAGCAGTTCTTC
CDR3: CASSHPSGAGYEQFF

D: NA
J: TRBJ2-7
size: NA
V: TRBV28
DNA: TGTGCCAGCAGTCGCAATCCAGTCTACGAGCAGTACTTC
CDR3: CASSRNPVYEQYF

D: NA
J: TRBJ2-3
size: NA
V: TRBV10-3
DNA: TGTGCCATCAAAGAGGGAGCGGATGGGGGCACAGATACGCAGTATTTT
CDR3: CAIKEGADGGTDTQYF